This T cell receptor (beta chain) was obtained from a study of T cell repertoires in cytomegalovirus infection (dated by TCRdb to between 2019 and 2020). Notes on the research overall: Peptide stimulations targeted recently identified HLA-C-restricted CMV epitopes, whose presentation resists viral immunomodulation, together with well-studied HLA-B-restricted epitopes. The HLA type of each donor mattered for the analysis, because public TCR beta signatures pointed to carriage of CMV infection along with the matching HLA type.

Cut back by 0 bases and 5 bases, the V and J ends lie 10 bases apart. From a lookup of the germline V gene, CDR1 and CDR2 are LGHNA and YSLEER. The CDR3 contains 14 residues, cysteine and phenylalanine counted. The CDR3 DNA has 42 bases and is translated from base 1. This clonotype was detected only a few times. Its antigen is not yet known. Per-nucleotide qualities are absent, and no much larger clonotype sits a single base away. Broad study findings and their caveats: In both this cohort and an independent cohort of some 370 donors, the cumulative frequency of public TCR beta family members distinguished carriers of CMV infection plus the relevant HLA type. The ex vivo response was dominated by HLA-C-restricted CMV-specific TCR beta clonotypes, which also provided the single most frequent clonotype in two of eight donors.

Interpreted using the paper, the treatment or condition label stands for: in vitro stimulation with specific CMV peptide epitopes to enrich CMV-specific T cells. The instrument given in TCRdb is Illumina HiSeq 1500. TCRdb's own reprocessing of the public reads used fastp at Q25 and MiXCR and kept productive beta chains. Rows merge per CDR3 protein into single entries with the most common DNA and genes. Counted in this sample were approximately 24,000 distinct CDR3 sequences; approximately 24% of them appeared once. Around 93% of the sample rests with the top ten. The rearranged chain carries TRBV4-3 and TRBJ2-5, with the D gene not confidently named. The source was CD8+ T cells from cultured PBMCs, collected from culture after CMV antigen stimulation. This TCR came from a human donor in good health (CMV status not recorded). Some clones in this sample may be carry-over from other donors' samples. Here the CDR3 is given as CASSQEASRETQYF. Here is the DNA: TGCGCCAGCAGCCAAGAGGCTTCCCGGGAGACCCAGTACTTC.